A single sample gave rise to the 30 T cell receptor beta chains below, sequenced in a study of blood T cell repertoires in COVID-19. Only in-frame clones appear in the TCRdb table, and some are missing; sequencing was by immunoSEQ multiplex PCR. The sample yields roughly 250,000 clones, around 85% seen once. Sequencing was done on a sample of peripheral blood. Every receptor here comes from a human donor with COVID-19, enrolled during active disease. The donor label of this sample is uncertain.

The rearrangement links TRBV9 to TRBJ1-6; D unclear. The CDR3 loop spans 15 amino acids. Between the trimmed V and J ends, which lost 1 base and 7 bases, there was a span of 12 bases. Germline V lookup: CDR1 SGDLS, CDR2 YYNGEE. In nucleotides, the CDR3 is TGTGCCAGCAGCGTATCCTCTGTGGAGAATTCACCCCTCCACTTT. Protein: CASSVSSVENSPLHF.

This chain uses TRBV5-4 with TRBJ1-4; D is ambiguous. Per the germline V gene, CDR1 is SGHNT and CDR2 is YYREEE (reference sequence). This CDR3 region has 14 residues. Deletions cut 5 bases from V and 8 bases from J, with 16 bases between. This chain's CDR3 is CASSPEAGSEKLFF. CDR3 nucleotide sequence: TGTGCCAGCAGTCCCGAGGCGGGGTCGGAAAAACTGTTTTTT.

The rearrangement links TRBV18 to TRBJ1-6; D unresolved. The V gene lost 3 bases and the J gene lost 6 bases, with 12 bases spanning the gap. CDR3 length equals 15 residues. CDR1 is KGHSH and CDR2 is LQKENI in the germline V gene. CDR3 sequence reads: CASSPNDPSNSPLHF. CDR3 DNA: TGTGCCAGCTCACCGAATGACCCTAGTAATTCACCCCTCCACTTT.

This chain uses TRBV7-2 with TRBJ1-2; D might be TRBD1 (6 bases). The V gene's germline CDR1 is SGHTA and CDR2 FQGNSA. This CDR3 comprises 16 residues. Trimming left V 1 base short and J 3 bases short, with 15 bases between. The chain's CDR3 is CASSLGPGTSHYGYTF. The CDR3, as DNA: TGTGCCAGCAGCTTAGGCCCCGGGACAAGTCACTATGGCTACACCTTC.

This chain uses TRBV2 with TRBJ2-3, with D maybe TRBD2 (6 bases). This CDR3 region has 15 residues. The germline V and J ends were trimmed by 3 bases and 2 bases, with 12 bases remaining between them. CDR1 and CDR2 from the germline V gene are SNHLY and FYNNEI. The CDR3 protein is CASSERDATTDTQYF. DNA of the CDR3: TGTGCCAGCAGTGAGCGGGACGCCACCACAGATACGCAGTATTTT.

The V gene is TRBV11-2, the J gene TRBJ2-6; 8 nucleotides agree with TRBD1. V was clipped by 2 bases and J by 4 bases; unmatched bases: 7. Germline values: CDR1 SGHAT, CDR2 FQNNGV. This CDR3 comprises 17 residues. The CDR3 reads CASSLRRTGQGANVLTF. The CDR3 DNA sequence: TGTGCCAGCAGCTTAAGGCGGACAGGGCAAGGGGCCAACGTCCTGACTTTC.

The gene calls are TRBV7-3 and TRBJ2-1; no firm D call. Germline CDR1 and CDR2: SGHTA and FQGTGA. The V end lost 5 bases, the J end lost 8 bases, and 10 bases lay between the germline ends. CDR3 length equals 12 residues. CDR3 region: CASSPDSHEQFF. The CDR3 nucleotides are TGTGCCAGCAGCCCCGACTCTCATGAGCAGTTCTTC.

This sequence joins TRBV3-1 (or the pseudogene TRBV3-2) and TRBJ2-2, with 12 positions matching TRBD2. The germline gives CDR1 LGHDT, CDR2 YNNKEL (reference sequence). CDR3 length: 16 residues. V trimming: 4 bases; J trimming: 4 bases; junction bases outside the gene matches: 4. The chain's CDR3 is CASSPLLAGGTGELFF. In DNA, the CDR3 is TGTGCCAGCAGCCCCTTACTAGCGGGAGGCACCGGGGAGCTGTTTTTT.

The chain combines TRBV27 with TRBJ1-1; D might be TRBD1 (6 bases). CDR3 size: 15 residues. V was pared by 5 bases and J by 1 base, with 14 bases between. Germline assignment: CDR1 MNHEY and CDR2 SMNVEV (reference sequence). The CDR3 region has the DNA TGTGCCAGCAGTCCGACAGGATCGGGGAACACTGAAGCTTTCTTT. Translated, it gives CASSPTGSGNTEAFF.

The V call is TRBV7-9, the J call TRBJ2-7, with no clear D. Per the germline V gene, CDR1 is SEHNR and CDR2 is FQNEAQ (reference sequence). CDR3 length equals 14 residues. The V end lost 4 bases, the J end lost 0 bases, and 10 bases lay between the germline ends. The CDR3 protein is CASSYSTSSYEQYF. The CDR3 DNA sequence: TGTGCCAGCAGCTACTCAACGAGCTCCTACGAGCAGTACTTC.

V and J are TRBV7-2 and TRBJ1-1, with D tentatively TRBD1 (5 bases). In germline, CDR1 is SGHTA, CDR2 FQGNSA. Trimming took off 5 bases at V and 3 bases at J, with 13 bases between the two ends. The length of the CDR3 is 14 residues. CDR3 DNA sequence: TGTGCCAGCAGCGCCGTGGGGCGTGACACTGAAGCTTTCTTT. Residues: CASSAVGRDTEAFF.

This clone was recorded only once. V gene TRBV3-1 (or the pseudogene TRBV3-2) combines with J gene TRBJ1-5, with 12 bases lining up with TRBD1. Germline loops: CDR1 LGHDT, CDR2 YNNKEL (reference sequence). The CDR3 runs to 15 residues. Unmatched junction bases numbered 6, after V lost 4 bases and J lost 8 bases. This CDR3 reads CASSPGTGGREPQHF. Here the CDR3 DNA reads TGTGCCAGCAGCCCCGGGACAGGGGGCAGGGAGCCCCAGCATTTT.

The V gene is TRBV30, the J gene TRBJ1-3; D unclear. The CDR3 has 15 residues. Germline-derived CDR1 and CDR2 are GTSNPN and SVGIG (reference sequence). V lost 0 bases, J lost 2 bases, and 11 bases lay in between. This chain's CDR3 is CAWSVNPGAGNTIYF. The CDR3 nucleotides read TGTGCCTGGAGTGTAAACCCCGGGGCTGGAAACACCATATATTTT.

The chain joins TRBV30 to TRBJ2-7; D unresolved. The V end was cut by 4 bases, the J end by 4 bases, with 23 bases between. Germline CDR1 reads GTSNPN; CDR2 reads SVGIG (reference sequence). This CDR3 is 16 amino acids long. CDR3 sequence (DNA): TGTGCCTGGACGAACTCTCGTCTACCCTTGTCGTACGAGCAGTACTTC. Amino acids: CAWTNSRLPLSYEQYF.

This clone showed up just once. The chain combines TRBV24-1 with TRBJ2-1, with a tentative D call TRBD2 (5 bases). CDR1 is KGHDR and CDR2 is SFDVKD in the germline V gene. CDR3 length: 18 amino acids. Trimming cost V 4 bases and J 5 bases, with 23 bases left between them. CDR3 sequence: CATSDPGRAPAEDNEQFF. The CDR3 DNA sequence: TGTGCCACCAGTGACCCCGGACGGGCCCCGGCGGAGGACAATGAGCAGTTCTTC.

Here the CDR3 DNA reads TGCAGCGTTGGAGCCGGGACAGGAAAAGAGACCCAGTACTTC. As protein: CSVGAGTGKETQYF. The chain uses TRBV29-1 and TRBJ2-5, with TRBD1 matching over 8 bases. The CDR3 runs to 14 residues. J gave up 3 bases and V 4 bases, and 7 bases lay outside the gene matches. Per germline, CDR1 SQVTM and CDR2 ANQGSEA.

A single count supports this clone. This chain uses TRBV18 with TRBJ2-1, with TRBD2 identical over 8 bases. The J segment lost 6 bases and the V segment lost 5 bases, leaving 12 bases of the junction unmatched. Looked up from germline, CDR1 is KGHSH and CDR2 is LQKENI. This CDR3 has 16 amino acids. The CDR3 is CASSKSAAGGLNEQFF. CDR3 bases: TGTGCCAGCTCAAAGTCTGCTGCGGGAGGACTCAATGAGCAGTTCTTC.

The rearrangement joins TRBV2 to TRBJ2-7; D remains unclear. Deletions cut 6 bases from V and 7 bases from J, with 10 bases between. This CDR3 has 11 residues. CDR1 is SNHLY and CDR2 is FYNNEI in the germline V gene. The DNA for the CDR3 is TGTGCCAGCAGCTATATCCAAGAGCAGTACTTC. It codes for CASSYIQEQYF.

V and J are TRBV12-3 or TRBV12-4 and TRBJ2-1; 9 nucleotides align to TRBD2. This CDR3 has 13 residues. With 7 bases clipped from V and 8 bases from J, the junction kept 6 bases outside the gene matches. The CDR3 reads CASTLSGRHEQFF. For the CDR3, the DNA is TGTGCCAGCACCCTTAGCGGGAGACATGAGCAGTTCTTC.

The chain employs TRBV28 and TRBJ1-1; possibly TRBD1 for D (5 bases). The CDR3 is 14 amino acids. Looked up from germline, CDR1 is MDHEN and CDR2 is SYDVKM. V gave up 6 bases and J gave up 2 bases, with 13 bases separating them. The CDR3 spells CASRYGQTNTEAFF. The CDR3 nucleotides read TGTGCCAGCAGATACGGACAAACAAACACTGAAGCTTTCTTT.

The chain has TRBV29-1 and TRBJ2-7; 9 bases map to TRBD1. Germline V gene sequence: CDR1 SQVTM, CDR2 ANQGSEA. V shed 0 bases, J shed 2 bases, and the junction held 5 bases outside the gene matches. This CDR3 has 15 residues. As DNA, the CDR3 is TGCAGCGTTGAAGAAGGGGACAGGGCGCCCTACGAGCAGTACTTC. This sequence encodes CSVEEGDRAPYEQYF.

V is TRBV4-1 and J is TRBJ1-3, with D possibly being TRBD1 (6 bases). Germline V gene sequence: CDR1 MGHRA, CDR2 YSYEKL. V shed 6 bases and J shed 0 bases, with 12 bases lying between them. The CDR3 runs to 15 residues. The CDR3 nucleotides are TGCGCCAGCAGACGGGAGGGGGTCTCTGGAAACACCATATATTTT. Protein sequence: CASRREGVSGNTIYF.

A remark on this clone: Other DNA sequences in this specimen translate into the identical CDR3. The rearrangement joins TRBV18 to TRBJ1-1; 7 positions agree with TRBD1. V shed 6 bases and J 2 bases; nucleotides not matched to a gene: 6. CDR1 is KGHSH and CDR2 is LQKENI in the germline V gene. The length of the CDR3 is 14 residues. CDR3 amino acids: CASSPQGVNTEAFF. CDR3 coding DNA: TGTGCCAGCTCGCCCCAGGGGGTTAACACTGAAGCTTTCTTT.

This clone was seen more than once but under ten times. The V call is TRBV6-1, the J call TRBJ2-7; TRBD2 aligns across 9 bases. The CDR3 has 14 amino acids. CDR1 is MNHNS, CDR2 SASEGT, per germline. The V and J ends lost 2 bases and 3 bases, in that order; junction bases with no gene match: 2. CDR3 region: CASSEPAGGYEQYF. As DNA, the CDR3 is TGTGCCAGCAGTGAACCAGCGGGAGGCTACGAGCAGTACTTC.

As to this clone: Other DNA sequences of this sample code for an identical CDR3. CDR3 region: CASSVRGNTEAFF. The DNA for the CDR3 is TGTGCCAGCAGCGTCAGGGGGAACACTGAAGCTTTCTTT. This chain connects TRBV9 to TRBJ1-1; a weak D match, TRBD1 (6 bases). This CDR3 spans 13 amino acids. CDR1 and CDR2 from the germline V gene are SGDLS and YYNGEE. Trimming took 2 bases from V and 1 from J, leaving 6 bases between them.

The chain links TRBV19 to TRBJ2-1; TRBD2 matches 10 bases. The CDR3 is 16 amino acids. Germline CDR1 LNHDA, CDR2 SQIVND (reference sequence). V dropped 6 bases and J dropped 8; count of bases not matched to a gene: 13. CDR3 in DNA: TGTGCCAGTAGCCGGACTAGCGGCCAGGTTGGCGATGAGCAGTTCTTC. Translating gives CASSRTSGQVGDEQFF.

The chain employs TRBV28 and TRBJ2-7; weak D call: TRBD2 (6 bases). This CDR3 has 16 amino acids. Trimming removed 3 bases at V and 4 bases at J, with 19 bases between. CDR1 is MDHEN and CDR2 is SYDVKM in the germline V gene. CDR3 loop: CASSLLRPGVGYEQYF. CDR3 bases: TGTGCCAGCAGTTTGTTGAGGCCGGGGGTGGGGTACGAGCAGTACTTC.

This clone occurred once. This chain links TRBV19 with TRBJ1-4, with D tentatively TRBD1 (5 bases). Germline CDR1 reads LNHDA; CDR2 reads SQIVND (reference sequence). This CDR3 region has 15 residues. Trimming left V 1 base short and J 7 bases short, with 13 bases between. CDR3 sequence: CASSIAGQGGEKLFF. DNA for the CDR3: TGTGCCAGTAGTATAGCTGGGCAGGGCGGTGAAAAACTGTTTTTT.

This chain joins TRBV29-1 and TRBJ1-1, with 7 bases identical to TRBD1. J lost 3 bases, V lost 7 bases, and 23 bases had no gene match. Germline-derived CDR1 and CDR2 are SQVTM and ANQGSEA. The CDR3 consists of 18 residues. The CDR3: CSAPDPLRRGRLDTEAFF. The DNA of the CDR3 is TGCAGCGCCCCTGACCCACTCAGGAGGGGGCGGTTGGACACTGAAGCTTTCTTT.

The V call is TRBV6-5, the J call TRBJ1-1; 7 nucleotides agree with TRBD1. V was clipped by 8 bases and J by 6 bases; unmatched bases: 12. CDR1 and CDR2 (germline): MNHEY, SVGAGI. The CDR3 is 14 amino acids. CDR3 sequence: CASRQGRGSAEAFF. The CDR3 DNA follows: TGTGCCAGCCGACAGGGAAGGGGCTCCGCTGAAGCTTTCTTT.